This T cell receptor (beta chain) originates from a study of Graves' ophthalmopathy and Graves' hyperthyroidism. The wider study: Peripheral blood sampling occurred at initial diagnosis, before any treatment.

Many counts were recorded for this clonotype. Ophthalmopathy not arising within 18 months of follow-up defined hyperthyroidism as stable. Amplified material comprised TCR beta CDR3 regions derived from RNA transcripts. First-round RT-PCR employed HTBI primers, with a second-round multiplex PCR after it. Each CDR3 protein gets one entry after TCRdb re-called the multiplex PCR reads with MiXCR. The sample shows about 380,000 distinct CDR3 sequences, 15% of them seen only once. Trimming pared 5 bases from V and 2 bases from J, leaving 21 bases between. This CDR3 spans 17 amino acids. CDR1 is LNHDA, CDR2 SQIVND, per germline (reference sequence).

This chain uses TRBV19 with TRBJ1-2; D is possibly TRBD1 (5 bases). The receptor comes from a woman aged 18-29 years with stable Graves' hyperthyroidism. Specimen: peripheral blood. This chain's CDR3 is CASSSRGGDGPNYGYTF. The CDR3 region has the DNA TGTGCCAGTAGTTCCCGGGGAGGGGACGGGCCAAACTATGGCTACACCTTC.